The 29 T cell receptor beta chains presented below share a single source sample, sequenced in a study of regulatory T cells in long-lasting Graves disease. With iRepertoire HTBI primers and Arm-PCR of CDR3 regions, TCR beta libraries were built. MiXCR, applied by TCRdb to the multiplex PCR reads, yields one record per CDR3 protein. The repertoire includes 200,000 to 250,000 distinct CDR3 sequences, around 20% of them detected once, and approximately 15% sits in the top ten. Time point here: newly diagnosed GD, antithyroid drugs for less than 3 months. Isolated PBMC RNA provided the starting material for the TCR library. The specimen comprised peripheral blood mononuclear cells (PBMCs), sampled at new diagnosis, from a patient treated with antithyroid drugs. The receptor source for this set is a female donor with Graves disease.

This clonotype was recorded many times. V gene TRBV6-2 or TRBV6-3 combines with J gene TRBJ1-2; TRBD1 aligns across 9 bases. The CDR3 contains 15 residues. Germline CDR1 MNHEY, CDR2 SVGEGT. J was trimmed by 6 bases and V by 2 bases; bases with no gene match: 7. For the CDR3, the DNA is TGTGCCAGCAGTTACACCCCCCGGGACAGGGATGGCTACACCTTC. Its protein is CASSYTPRDRDGYTF.

This clonotype was observed at least ten times. The chain has TRBV5-1 and TRBJ2-2, with 9 positions matching TRBD1. Germline V gene sequence: CDR1 SGHRS, CDR2 YFSETQ. This CDR3 spans 17 amino acids. The V gene end was trimmed by 0 bases and the J gene end by 2 bases; junction bases not matched to a gene: 5. The CDR3 loop reads CASSLVRDRVNTGELFF. The CDR3 region has the DNA TGCGCCAGCAGCTTGGTTCGGGACAGGGTAAACACCGGGGAGCTGTTTTTT.

This clonotype was observed at least ten times. The rearrangement links TRBV3-1 to TRBJ2-5; the match to TRBD2 covers 7 bases. The length of the CDR3 is 16 residues. The germline gives CDR1 LGHDT, CDR2 YNNKEL (reference sequence). V trimming: 0 bases; J trimming: 5 bases; junction bases outside the gene matches: 9. The CDR3 sequence is CASSQDRAGVGETQYF. CDR3 in DNA: TGTGCCAGCAGCCAAGATCGGGCGGGAGTGGGGGAGACCCAGTACTTC.

The table lists this clonotype with many counts. V and J are TRBV7-9 and TRBJ2-3; possibly TRBD2 for D (5 bases). Germline CDR1 SEHNR, CDR2 FQNEAQ (reference sequence). This CDR3 spans 14 amino acids. Deletions cut 1 base from V and 8 bases from J, with 13 bases between. In nucleotides, the CDR3 is TGTGCCAGCAGCTTAGGACAAAGGGCGGGTACGCAGTATTTT. Its protein product is CASSLGQRAGTQYF. Full variable domain (missing parts from reference TRBV7-9 and TRBJ2-3): DTGVSQNPRHKITKRGQNVTFRCDPISEHNRLYWYRQTLGQGPEFLTYFQNEAQLEKSRLLSDRFSAERPKGSFSTLEIQRTEQGDSAMYLCASSLGQRAGTQYFGPGTRLTVL.

This clonotype was detected a few times. V and J are TRBV5-1 and TRBJ2-3; a weak D match, TRBD2 (6 bases). Germline CDR1 SGHRS, CDR2 YFSETQ. V lost 5 bases to trimming and J lost 5 bases, with 15 bases between them. This CDR3 is built from 14 residues. For the CDR3, the DNA is TGCGCCAGCAGGGCGGGGTCCGAGTTAGATACGCAGTATTTT. Its translation: CASRAGSELDTQYF.

This clonotype has a handful of counts. CDR3 sequence: CASSYIDSNQPQHF. The CDR3 bases are TGTGCCAGTAGTTACATTGACAGCAATCAGCCCCAGCATTTT. The genes are TRBV19 and TRBJ1-5; D is unclear. The germline V gene has CDR1 LNHDA and CDR2 SQIVND (reference sequence). There are 14 residues in the CDR3. Trimming pared 5 bases from V and 1 base from J, leaving 9 bases between.

As for this clonotype: With a far larger clone one base away, a read error is the likely cause. This chain connects TRBV7-2 to TRBJ2-5; D perhaps matches TRBD2 (6 bases). The CDR3 runs 18 residues. CDR1 and CDR2 from the germline V gene are SGHTA and FQGNSA. V was shortened by 3 bases and J by 11 bases, with 31 bases between the two germline ends. CDR3 loop: CASSLRDSILEGPNEQYF. The CDR3 nucleotides read TGTGCCAGCAGCTTGCGGGACTCGATTCTCGAGGGCCCCAATGAGCAGTACTTC.

A remark on this clonotype: A read error is likely here: a far larger clone is one base away. The rearrangement joins TRBV7-3 to TRBJ2-7; no definite D call. The CDR3 runs 13 residues. CDR1 SGHTA and CDR2 FQGTGA come from the germline V gene. Deletions cut 3 bases from V and 3 bases from J, with 9 bases between. The CDR3 DNA follows: TGTGCCAGCAGCTTCAGGTCTAACTACGAGCAGTACTTC. Residues: CASSFRSNYEQYF. The full variable domain, rest sourced from reference TRBV7-3 and TRBJ2-7, is GAGVSQTPSNKVTEKGKYVELRCDPISGHTALYWYRQSLGQGPEFLIYFQGTGAADDSGLPNDRFFAVRPEGSVSTLKIQRTERGDSAVYLCASSFRSNYEQYFGPGTRLTVT.

This clonotype was counted at least ten times. J is TRBJ2-7 and V is TRBV29-1; TRBD2 agrees at 13 bases. Germline V gives CDR1 SQVTM, CDR2 ANQGSEA. J was trimmed by 0 bases and V by 5 bases; bases with no gene match: 1. The CDR3 has 14 amino acids. The CDR3 is CSVRTSGSSYEQYF. As DNA, the CDR3 is TGCAGCGTTCGGACTAGCGGGAGCTCCTACGAGCAGTACTTC.

This clonotype occurred a few times. A far more abundant clone sits one base away, making this likely a read error. The chain links TRBV11-2 to TRBJ2-3, with 9 bases aligning to TRBD2. Judging by the DNA end, TRBJ2-7 fits better; the J call may be wrong. There are 14 residues in the CDR3. The germline CDR1 and CDR2 sequences are SGHAT and FQNNGV. The chain's CDR3 is CASSYGLAGREQYF. As DNA, the CDR3 is TGTGCCAGCAGCTACGGGCTAGCGGGGAGGGAGCAGTACTTC.

In its sample, this clonotype was seen many times. The gene calls are TRBV4-3 and TRBJ2-5, with D possibly called TRBD1 or TRBD2 (6 bases each). This CDR3 is built from 14 residues. V was pared by 3 bases and J by 6 bases, with 14 bases between. Germline-derived CDR1 and CDR2 are LGHNA and YSLEER. The CDR3 loop is CASSHNRGQQTQYF. The CDR3 coding sequence is TGCGCCAGCAGCCACAACCGGGGGCAGCAGACCCAGTACTTC.

This clonotype was detected many times. DNA for the CDR3: TGTGCCAGCTCACAGACAGGTACCTACGAGCAGTACTTC. It translates to CASSQTGTYEQYF. The chain is built from TRBV18 and TRBJ2-7, with D maybe TRBD1 (6 bases). The ends were cut back, 4 bases at V and 2 bases at J, with 9 bases in the middle. CDR1 is KGHSH, CDR2 LQKENI, per germline. The CDR3 spans 13 residues. Using reference TRBV18 and TRBJ2-7 for the parts outside the CDR3, the full variable domain is NAGVMQNPRHLVRRRGQEARLRCSPMKGHSHVYWYRQLPEEGLKFMVYLQKENIIDESGMPKERFSAEFPKEGPSILRIQQVVRGDSAAYFCASSQTGTYEQYFGPGTRLTVT.

This clonotype was seen ten or more times. V gene TRBV4-2 combines with J gene TRBJ2-5; 10 nucleotides agree with TRBD1. CDR3 length equals 16 residues. The V gene end was trimmed by 4 bases and the J gene end by 2 bases; junction bases not matched to a gene: 7. CDR1 and CDR2 (germline): LGHNA, YNFKEQ. The DNA for the CDR3 is TGTGCCAGCAGCCCTTTGGTGGGACAGGGGCAAGAGACCCAGTACTTC. It specifies CASSPLVGQGQETQYF.

The chain couples TRBV7-2 to TRBJ2-2, with unresolved D. Germline-derived CDR1 and CDR2 are SGHTA and FQGNSA. The CDR3 runs to 13 residues. Trimming cost V 0 bases and J 8 bases, with 7 bases left between them. CDR3 region: CASSLAPGGELFF. The CDR3 coding sequence is TGTGCCAGCAGCTTAGCCCCGGGTGGGGAGCTGTTTTTT. Full variable domain (remainder filled in from reference TRBV7-2 and TRBJ2-2): GAGVSQSPSNKVTEKGKDVELRCDPISGHTALYWYRQSLGQGLEFLIYFQGNSAPDKSGLPSDRFSAERTGGSVSTLTIQRTQQEDSAVYLCASSLAPGGELFFGEGSRLTVL.

In this sample, this clonotype turned up a few times. The chain carries TRBV15 and TRBJ2-4, with unresolved D. The ends were cut back, 0 bases at V and 8 bases at J, with 17 bases in the middle. CDR3 length: 16 residues. Germline loops: CDR1 LNHNV, CDR2 YYDKDF (reference sequence). The CDR3 coding sequence is TGTGCCACCAGCAGAGATAGTGGTAGTGGATGGGACATTCAGTACTTC. Translation gives CATSRDSGSGWDIQYF.

A remark on this clonotype: A much larger clone lies a single base off, so this may be a read error. The J gene is TRBJ1-5, the V gene TRBV27; D might be TRBD1 (5 bases). Between the trimmed V and J ends, which lost 10 bases and 0 bases, there was a span of 16 bases. The CDR3 length is 15 residues. Germline CDR1 reads MNHEY; CDR2 reads SMNVEV (reference sequence). For the CDR3, the DNA is TGTGCCAACAGGATTGAACCTAATAGCAATCAGCCCCAGCATTTT. This sequence encodes CANRIEPNSNQPQHF.

This clonotype was detected once. A far bigger clonotype differs at one base, so this is likely a read error. This chain joins TRBV2 and TRBJ2-3; D ambiguous. CDR3 size: 15 residues. V was trimmed by 10 bases and J by 5 bases, leaving 22 bases between them. Per the germline V gene, CDR1 is SNHLY and CDR2 is FYNNEI. The CDR3 loop reads CANSSWGGSEDTQYF. CDR3 bases: TGTGCCAACAGCTCCTGGGGTGGGTCGGAAGATACGCAGTATTTT.

This clonotype was recorded at least ten times. This chain links TRBV5-1 with TRBJ2-5; D gene uncertain. Trimming removed 5 bases at V and 2 bases at J, with 10 bases between. The CDR3 extends over 13 amino acids. CDR1 is SGHRS, CDR2 YFSETQ, per germline. CDR3 residues: CASRRTNQETQYF. DNA for the CDR3: TGCGCCAGCAGACGGACGAATCAAGAGACCCAGTACTTC.

This chain joins TRBV4-1 and TRBJ1-3; possibly TRBD1 for D (6 bases). The CDR3 totals 20 residues. The V and J ends lost 3 bases and 1 base respectively, with 25 bases between them. In germline, CDR1 is MGHRA, CDR2 YSYEKL. The CDR3 loop is CASSQGDTGYSLGSGNTIYF. The CDR3 DNA sequence: TGCGCCAGCAGCCAGGGGGACACGGGTTACTCGTTGGGTTCTGGAAACACCATATATTTT.

This clonotype was counted ten times or more. The V and J genes are TRBV12-3 or TRBV12-4 and TRBJ1-5; possible D gene TRBD1, 6 bases. V was trimmed by 3 bases and J by 4 bases, leaving 7 bases between them. This CDR3 has 13 amino acids. CDR3 in DNA: TGTGCCAGCAGTTTTAGGGGGAATCAGCCCCAGCATTTT. This sequence encodes CASSFRGNQPQHF.

This clonotype was counted only a few times. V gene TRBV4-1 combines with J gene TRBJ2-1, with TRBD2 identical over 11 bases. Trimming took 4 bases from V and 7 from J; bases not matched to a gene: 12. CDR3 length: 17 residues. Germline assignment: CDR1 MGHRA and CDR2 YSYEKL. The CDR3 reads CASSPYIAGGPGNEQFF. As DNA, the CDR3 is TGCGCCAGCAGCCCCTATATAGCGGGGGGGCCGGGAAATGAGCAGTTCTTC.

This sequence joins TRBV7-3 and TRBJ2-6, with D possibly matching TRBD2 (7 bases). Deletions cut 1 base from V and 1 base from J, with 20 bases between. The germline V gene has CDR1 SGHTA and CDR2 FQGTGA. The CDR3 runs 20 residues. CDR3 amino acids: CASSLIGWGGASSGANVLTF. The DNA for the CDR3 is TGTGCCAGCAGCTTAATAGGGTGGGGGGGCGCATCATCTGGGGCCAACGTCCTGACTTTC.

This clonotype was seen only a few times. This sequence joins TRBV7-9 and TRBJ2-7, with D maybe TRBD2 (6 bases). V lost 1 base and J lost 6, with 10 bases in between. Looked up from germline, CDR1 is SEHNR and CDR2 is FQNEAQ (reference sequence). The CDR3 consists of 13 residues. The CDR3 loop reads CASSLGGGVEQYF. Written as DNA, the CDR3 is TGTGCCAGCAGCTTAGGGGGCGGGGTCGAGCAGTACTTC.

This clonotype was counted at least ten times. V gene TRBV20-1 combines with J gene TRBJ2-1, with D tentatively TRBD2 (5 bases). The CDR3 length is 15 residues. Between the trimmed V and J ends, which lost 4 bases and 2 bases, there was a span of 15 bases. Germline values: CDR1 DFQATT, CDR2 SNEGSKA (reference sequence). CDR3 DNA sequence: TGCAGTGCTATCCCCCCCAGCGGAGCCTACAATGAGCAGTTCTTC. This codes for CSAIPPSGAYNEQFF.

The sample holds many counts of this clonotype. A read error may account for a junction end that differs from germline. The chain uses TRBV5-5 and TRBJ2-3; D possibly corresponds to TRBD2 (5 bases). Germline CDR1 is SGHKS and CDR2 is YYEKEE (reference sequence). The CDR3 totals 16 residues. The CDR3 DNA is TGCGCCAGCAGCCAAGAGGGCGGCTCTAGCACAGATACGCAGTATTTT. This translates into CASSQEGGSSTDTQYF.

The V call is TRBV28, the J call TRBJ1-2, with D tentatively TRBD1 (6 bases). The CDR3 runs to 18 residues. Germline CDR1 MDHEN, CDR2 SYDVKM. V was clipped by 5 bases and J by 2 bases, with 24 bases between them. Here the CDR3 reads CASSGVGASLRQNYGYTF. The DNA for the CDR3 is TGTGCCAGCAGTGGGGTGGGGGCCTCCCTGCGGCAGAACTATGGCTACACCTTC.

This clonotype was recorded many times. The gene calls are TRBV6-2 or TRBV6-3 and TRBJ2-1; D gene uncertain. CDR3 length equals 13 residues. Trimming cost V 6 bases and J 7 bases, with 13 bases left between them. CDR1 is MNHEY and CDR2 is SVGEGT in the germline V gene. CDR3 nucleotide sequence: TGTGCCAGCAGCCCGAGGCCGATAAATGAGCAGTTCTTC. This gives the protein CASSPRPINEQFF.

This clonotype has at least ten counts. The chain uses TRBV29-1 and TRBJ2-7; TRBD1 matches at 8 bases. The germline CDR1 and CDR2 sequences are SQVTM and ANQGSEA. Trimming took 3 bases from V and 2 from J; bases not matched to a gene: 3. The CDR3 totals 13 residues. The CDR3 here is CSVEDRVTYEQYF. DNA for the CDR3: TGCAGCGTTGAGGACAGGGTGACCTACGAGCAGTACTTC.

This clonotype was recorded many times. This CDR3 reads CASSLDGNEQFF. The CDR3 region has the DNA TGTGCCAGCAGCTTAGACGGTAATGAGCAGTTCTTC. This chain links TRBV7-2 with TRBJ2-1; unclear D gene. The V end lost 1 base, the J end lost 7 bases, and 5 bases lay between the germline ends. The germline V gene has CDR1 SGHTA and CDR2 FQGNSA. The CDR3 spans 12 residues. The whole variable domain, filled in from reference TRBV7-2 and TRBJ2-1, reads GAGVSQSPSNKVTEKGKDVELRCDPISGHTALYWYRQSLGQGLEFLIYFQGNSAPDKSGLPSDRFSAERTGGSVSTLTIQRTQQEDSAVYLCASSLDGNEQFFGPGTRLTVL.